Each of the 5 T cell receptor beta chains below was sequenced from the same sample in a study of blood T cell repertoires in COVID-19. Sequencing was performed with immunoSEQ multiplex PCR; in TCRdb, only in-frame clones are kept and a portion is missing. This sample has 95,000 to 150,000 clones, with 90% found just once. Sequencing was carried out using peripheral blood. Receptors originate from a woman aged 55-69 years with COVID-19, enrolled during active disease.

The V call is TRBV19, the J call TRBJ2-1; 8 nucleotides match TRBD1. This CDR3 is built from 14 residues. The trim removed 2 bases at V and 9 bases at J, leaving 6 bases unmatched. Germline CDR1 is LNHDA and CDR2 is SQIVND (reference sequence). CDR3 nucleotides: TGTGCCAGTAGTATAATGGGACAGGCGGGTGAGCAGTTCTTC. This translates into CASSIMGQAGEQFF.

The gene calls are TRBV2 and TRBJ1-5; perhaps TRBD1 as D (5 bases). The CDR3 runs to 15 residues. The V gene's germline CDR1 is SNHLY and CDR2 FYNNEI. V lost 5 bases to trimming and J lost 3 bases, with 14 bases between them. The CDR3 bases are TGTGCCAGCAGTCAATTTCCAGGGTCCAATCAGCCCCAGCATTTT. Translated: CASSQFPGSNQPQHF.

This chain connects TRBV7-8 to TRBJ1-2; the match to TRBD1 covers 7 bases. The V gene's germline CDR1 is SGHVS and CDR2 FQNEAQ. Trimming took 5 bases from V and 4 from J; bases not matched to a gene: 4. CDR3 length: 13 residues. Written as DNA, the CDR3 is TGTGCCAGCAGCGCCAGACAGGGCTATGGCTACACCTTC. Protein: CASSARQGYGYTF.

As DNA, the CDR3 is TGTGCCAGCAGCTTAGGGGGCGGACGTAATCATCAGCCCCAGCATTTT. This gives the protein CASSLGGGRNHQPQHF. The chain employs TRBV7-3 and TRBJ1-5; the D gene is possibly TRBD1 (6 bases). V was cut by 2 bases and J by 5 bases, with 16 bases left in between. CDR1 SGHTA and CDR2 FQGTGA come from the germline V gene. The CDR3 has 16 residues. The variable domain in full, completed from reference TRBV7-3 and TRBJ1-5, reads GAGVSQTPSNKVTEKGKYVELRCDPISGHTALYWYRQSLGQGPEFLIYFQGTGAADDSGLPNDRFFAVRPEGSVSTLKIQRTERGDSAVYLCASSLGGGRNHQPQHFGDGTRLSIL.

The chain combines TRBV6-5 with TRBJ1-2; unclear D gene. CDR1 and CDR2 (germline): MNHEY, SVGAGI. This CDR3 has 13 residues. V gave up 6 bases and J gave up 2 bases, with 10 bases separating them. The CDR3, as DNA: TGTGCCAGCAGCTACGGGAGAAACTATGGCTACACCTTC. This gives the protein CASSYGRNYGYTF.